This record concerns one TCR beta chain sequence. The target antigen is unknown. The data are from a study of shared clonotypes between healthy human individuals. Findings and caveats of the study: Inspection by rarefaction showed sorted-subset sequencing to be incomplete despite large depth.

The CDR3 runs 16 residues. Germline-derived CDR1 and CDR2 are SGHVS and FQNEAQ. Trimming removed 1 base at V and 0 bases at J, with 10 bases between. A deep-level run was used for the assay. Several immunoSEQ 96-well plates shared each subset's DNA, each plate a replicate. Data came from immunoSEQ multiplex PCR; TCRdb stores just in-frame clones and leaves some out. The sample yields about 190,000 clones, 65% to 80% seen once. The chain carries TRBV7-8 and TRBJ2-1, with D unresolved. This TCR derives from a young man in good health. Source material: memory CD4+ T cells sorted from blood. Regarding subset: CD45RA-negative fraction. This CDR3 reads CASSLGGPSSYNEQFF. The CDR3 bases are TGTGCCAGCAGCTTAGGTGGCCCTAGCTCCTACAATGAGCAGTTCTTC.